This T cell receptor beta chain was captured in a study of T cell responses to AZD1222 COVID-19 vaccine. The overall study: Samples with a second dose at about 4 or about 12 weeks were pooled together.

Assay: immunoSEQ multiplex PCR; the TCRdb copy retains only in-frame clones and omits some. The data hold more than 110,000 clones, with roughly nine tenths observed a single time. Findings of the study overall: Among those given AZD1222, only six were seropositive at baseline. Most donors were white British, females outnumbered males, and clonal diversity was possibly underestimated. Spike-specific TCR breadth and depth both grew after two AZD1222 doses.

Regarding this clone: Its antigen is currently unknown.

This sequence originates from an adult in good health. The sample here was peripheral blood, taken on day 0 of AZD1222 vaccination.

Here the CDR3 reads CASSDGTSPYYEQYF. The CDR3 nucleotides read TGTGCCAGCAGTGATGGGACCTCCCCTTACTACGAGCAGTACTTC. The chain has TRBV7-9 and TRBJ2-7; D is tentatively TRBD1 or TRBD2 (5 bases each). V was trimmed by 6 bases and J by 3 bases, leaving 18 bases between them. CDR1 is SEHNR, CDR2 FQNEAQ, per germline (reference sequence). The CDR3 has 15 residues.